These T cell receptor beta chains were read from a single sample in a study of blood T cell repertoires in COVID-19. Assay: immunoSEQ multiplex PCR; the TCRdb copy retains only in-frame clones and omits some. The repertoire holds roughly 110,000 clones, with approximately 81% as singletons. Sequenced: peripheral blood. These TCRs come from a middle-aged man with acute or convalescent COVID-19. Both conserved end residues are part of each CDR3. The D gene is left open where the match is weak. Only part of the rows carry a size: once, few, many, or a class if the clone is expanded.

j_call: TRBJ2-5
d_call: TRBD2
clone_size: NA
v_call: TRBV7-9
cdr3_nt: TGTGCCAGCAGCCCCCGTGAGCGCGGGGGGACGAGCCAAGAGACCCAGTACTTC
cdr3_aa: CASSPRERGGTSQETQYF

j_call: TRBJ1-5
d_call: TRBD1
clone_size: NA
v_call: TRBV2
cdr3_nt: TGTGCCAGCAGTGAAACCCGACAGGGAGCTGAACCCCAGCATTTT
cdr3_aa: CASSETRQGAEPQHF

j_call: TRBJ2-5
d_call: TRBD2
clone_size: NA
v_call: TRBV3-1/TRBV3-2
cdr3_nt: TGTGCCAGCAGGAGAACAGCGGGGCAAGAGACCCAGTACTTC
cdr3_aa: CASRRTAGQETQYF

j_call: TRBJ2-2
d_call: NA
clone_size: NA
v_call: TRBV11-2
cdr3_nt: TGTGCCAGCAGCTTAGGTGTATTCGCGAACACCGGGGAGCTGTTTTTT
cdr3_aa: CASSLGVFANTGELFF

j_call: TRBJ1-2
d_call: NA
clone_size: NA
v_call: TRBV19
cdr3_nt: TGTGCCAGTAGTATGGGAGGGTCCTTCTATGGCTACACCTTC
cdr3_aa: CASSMGGSFYGYTF

j_call: TRBJ1-5
d_call: NA
clone_size: few
v_call: TRBV5-6
cdr3_nt: TGTGCCAGCAGCTTGACAGGGAATCAGCCCCAGCATTTT
cdr3_aa: CASSLTGNQPQHF

j_call: TRBJ2-2
d_call: NA
clone_size: NA
v_call: TRBV27
cdr3_nt: TGTGCCAGCAGTCCACCTCCGAGACTCATGAACACCGGGGAGCTGTTTTTT
cdr3_aa: CASSPPPRLMNTGELFF

j_call: TRBJ2-2
d_call: TRBD2
clone_size: NA
v_call: TRBV18
cdr3_nt: TGTGCCAGCTCACCACCGATGGCTAGCGGACCCACCGGGGAGCTGTTTTTT
cdr3_aa: CASSPPMASGPTGELFF

j_call: TRBJ1-4
d_call: NA
clone_size: NA
v_call: TRBV5-1
cdr3_nt: TGCGCCAGCAGCTTGGAGGGGTCCGGTGAAAAACTGTTTTTT
cdr3_aa: CASSLEGSGEKLFF

j_call: TRBJ1-2
d_call: NA
clone_size: once
v_call: TRBV25-1
cdr3_nt: TGTGCCAGCAGTGAATTCGTTGGGGGGAACTATGGCTACACCTTC
cdr3_aa: CASSEFVGGNYGYTF

j_call: TRBJ2-3
d_call: TRBD2
clone_size: once
v_call: TRBV3-1/TRBV3-2
cdr3_nt: TGTGCCAGCAGCTGGACTAGCGGGGATGCAGATACGCAGTATTTT
cdr3_aa: CASSWTSGDADTQYF

j_call: TRBJ1-1
d_call: NA
clone_size: once
v_call: TRBV2
cdr3_nt: TGTGCCAGCAGTGATACGACAGTGAACACTGAAGCTTTCTTT
cdr3_aa: CASSDTTVNTEAFF

j_call: TRBJ1-5
d_call: NA
clone_size: NA
v_call: TRBV5-4
cdr3_nt: TGTGCCAGCAATCTGTGGGGCGGGAAAGGGCCCCAGCATTTT
cdr3_aa: CASNLWGGKGPQHF

j_call: TRBJ1-3
d_call: NA
clone_size: NA
v_call: TRBV5-6
cdr3_nt: TGTGCCAGCAGCTTGGGCGGGAGCTCTGGAAACACCATATATTTT
cdr3_aa: CASSLGGSSGNTIYF

j_call: TRBJ1-3
d_call: NA
clone_size: few
v_call: TRBV9
cdr3_nt: TGTGCCAGCAGCGCCACGGGTTCTGGAAACACCATATATTTT
cdr3_aa: CASSATGSGNTIYF

j_call: TRBJ1-5
d_call: NA
clone_size: once
v_call: TRBV28
cdr3_nt: TGTGCCAGCAGTTCGGGACAAAGGCCTAATCAGCCCCAGCATTTT
cdr3_aa: CASSSGQRPNQPQHF

j_call: TRBJ2-7
d_call: NA
clone_size: NA
v_call: TRBV20-1
cdr3_nt: TGCAGTGTCATAGAAGCGGAGAAGCAGTACTTC
cdr3_aa: CSVIEAEKQYF

j_call: TRBJ2-7
d_call: TRBD1
clone_size: NA
v_call: TRBV29-1
cdr3_nt: TGCAGCGCCGCGGGACAGGGATACGAGCAGTACTTC
cdr3_aa: CSAAGQGYEQYF

j_call: TRBJ1-3
d_call: NA
clone_size: NA
v_call: TRBV4-1
cdr3_nt: TGCGCCAGCAGCCAGGGGGCAGGGGATGGAAACACCATATATTTT
cdr3_aa: CASSQGAGDGNTIYF

j_call: TRBJ2-3
d_call: TRBD2
clone_size: NA
v_call: TRBV2
cdr3_nt: TGTGCCACCGGGCCTAGCGGGGGGGGGAATACGCAGTATTTT
cdr3_aa: CATGPSGGGNTQYF

j_call: TRBJ1-1
d_call: NA
clone_size: NA
v_call: TRBV19
cdr3_nt: TGTGCCGCTATGATAGGACAAGGGGACACTGAAGCTTTCTTT
cdr3_aa: CAAMIGQGDTEAFF

j_call: TRBJ2-5
d_call: NA
clone_size: NA
v_call: TRBV6-5
cdr3_nt: TGTGCCAGCGTCTCGGCAGGGCTGATGACCCAGTACTTC
cdr3_aa: CASVSAGLMTQYF

j_call: TRBJ1-1
d_call: NA
clone_size: few
v_call: TRBV5-1
cdr3_nt: TGCGCCAGCAGCCCCAGGGGACGGTCAACGAACACTGAAGCTTTCTTT
cdr3_aa: CASSPRGRSTNTEAFF

j_call: TRBJ1-6
d_call: NA
clone_size: NA
v_call: TRBV10-3
cdr3_nt: TGTGCCATCAGTGAGAGACTCTACGGGGGTTCACCCCTCCACTTT
cdr3_aa: CAISERLYGGSPLHF